Listed here are 7 T cell receptor beta chains from one sample, sequenced in a study of CD8 T cells in Susac syndrome. It was with random hexamers that 0.5 to 1 ug RNA was reverse transcribed. In TCRdb, the immunoSEQ multiplex PCR reads were re-called with MiXCR into one record per CDR3 protein. This sample has about 94,000 distinct CDR3 sequences, with over 90% found just once. Specimen: CD4+ T cells from PBMCs. These receptors came from a human donor with Susac syndrome.

The chain uses TRBV27 and TRBJ1-4, with D uncertain. Germline CDR1 MNHEY, CDR2 SMNVEV (reference sequence). The CDR3 has 14 residues. Trimming took 3 bases from V and 7 from J, leaving 12 bases between them. CDR3 nucleotides: TGTGCCAGCAGTTTTGGGTTGGAAAGTGAAAAACTGTTTTTT. It specifies CASSFGLESEKLFF.

This clonotype was counted only a few times. This chain connects TRBV13 to TRBJ2-7; D is unclear. Germline CDR1 reads PRHDT; CDR2 reads FYEKMQ (reference sequence). V was clipped by 1 base and J by 1 base, with 14 bases between them. This CDR3 has 16 residues. The CDR3, as DNA: TGTGCCAGCAGCTTAGCCATAGGAAGAAGTTCCTACGAGCAGTACTTC. Translation gives CASSLAIGRSSYEQYF.

This clonotype occurred once. V usage is TRBV12-3 or TRBV12-4 and J usage is TRBJ2-1; TRBD2 matches 8 bases. V was pared by 1 base and J by 8 bases, with 10 bases of the junction left unmatched. The CDR3 loop spans 16 amino acids. The CDR3, as DNA: TGTGCCAGCAGTTTAGAGGTAGCGGGGCTTTTTGATGAGCAGTTCTTC. It codes for CASSLEVAGLFDEQFF.

The genes are TRBV7-2 and TRBJ2-7, with 10 bases aligning to TRBD1. There are 17 residues in the CDR3. Germline V gene data show CDR1 as SGHTA and CDR2 as FQGNSA. V trimming: 0 bases; J trimming: 3 bases; junction bases outside the gene matches: 8. The CDR3, as DNA: TGTGCCAGCAGCTTAGCTTCTAGGGGACAGGGGTTCTACGAGCAGTACTTC. Translation gives CASSLASRGQGFYEQYF.

The V gene is TRBV20-1, the J gene TRBJ2-1, with D perhaps matching TRBD2 (6 bases). CDR3 size: 13 residues. V was trimmed by 2 bases and J by 7 bases, leaving 12 bases between them. In germline, CDR1 is DFQATT, CDR2 SNEGSKA (reference sequence). The CDR3 sequence is CSARWRTTNEQFF. Written as DNA, the CDR3 is TGCAGTGCTAGATGGAGGACTACGAATGAGCAGTTCTTC.

A remark on this clonotype: The junction and the germline gene differ at one end; a read error may be behind it. This chain connects TRBV12-3 or TRBV12-4 to TRBJ1-1, with no clear D. The CDR3 is 13 amino acids. The CDR3 reads CASGFRPDTEAFF. CDR3 coding DNA: TGTGCCAGCGGTTTTAGACCGGACACTGAAGCTTTCTTT.

The chain joins TRBV6-1 to TRBJ2-5, with 13 bases matching TRBD2. This CDR3 region has 17 residues. Germline V gene sequence: CDR1 MNHNS, CDR2 SASEGT. The V segment lost 6 bases and the J segment 0 bases; nucleotides outside the gene matches: 7. CDR3 in amino acids: CASSPGLAGTYQETQYF. The CDR3 bases are TGTGCCAGCAGCCCGGGACTAGCGGGGACGTACCAAGAGACCCAGTACTTC.